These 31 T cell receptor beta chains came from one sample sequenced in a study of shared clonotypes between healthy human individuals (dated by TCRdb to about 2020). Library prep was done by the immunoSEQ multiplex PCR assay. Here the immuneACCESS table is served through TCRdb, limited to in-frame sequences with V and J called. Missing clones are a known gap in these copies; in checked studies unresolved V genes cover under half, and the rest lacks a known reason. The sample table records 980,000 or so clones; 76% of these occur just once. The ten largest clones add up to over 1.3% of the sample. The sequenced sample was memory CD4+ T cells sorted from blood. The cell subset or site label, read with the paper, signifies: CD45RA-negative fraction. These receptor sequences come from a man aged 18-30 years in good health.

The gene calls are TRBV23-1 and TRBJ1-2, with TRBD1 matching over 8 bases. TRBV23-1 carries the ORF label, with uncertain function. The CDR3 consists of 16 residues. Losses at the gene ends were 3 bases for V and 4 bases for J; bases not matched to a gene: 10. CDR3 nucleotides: TGCGCCAGCAGTCAGCCCGAATGGGACAGGCCCTATGGCTACACCTTC. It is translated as CASSQPEWDRPYGYTF.

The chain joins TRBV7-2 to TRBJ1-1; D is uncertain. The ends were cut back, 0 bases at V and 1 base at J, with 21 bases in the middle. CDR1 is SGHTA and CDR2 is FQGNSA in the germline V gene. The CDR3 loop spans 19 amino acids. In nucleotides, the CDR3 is TGTGCCAGCAGCTTAGCGGGCTTGAGAAGGATATTATCGAACACTGAAGCTTTCTTT. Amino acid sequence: CASSLAGLRRILSNTEAFF. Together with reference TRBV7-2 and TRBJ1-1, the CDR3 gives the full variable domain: GAGVSQSPSNKVTEKGKDVELRCDPISGHTALYWYRQSLGQGLEFLIYFQGNSAPDKSGLPSDRFSAERTGGSVSTLTIQRTQQEDSAVYLCASSLAGLRRILSNTEAFFGQGTRLTVV.

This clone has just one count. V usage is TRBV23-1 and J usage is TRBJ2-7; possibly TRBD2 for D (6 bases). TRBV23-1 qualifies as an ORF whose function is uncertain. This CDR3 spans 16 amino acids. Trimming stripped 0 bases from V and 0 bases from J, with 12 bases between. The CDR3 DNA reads TGCGCCAGCAGTCAATCTAGGAGGGTTATCTCCTACGAGCAGTACTTC. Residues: CASSQSRRVISYEQYF.

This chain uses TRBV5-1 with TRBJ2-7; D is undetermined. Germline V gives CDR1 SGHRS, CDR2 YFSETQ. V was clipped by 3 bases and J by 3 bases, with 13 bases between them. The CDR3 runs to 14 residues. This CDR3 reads CASSSGSPSYEQYF. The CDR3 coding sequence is TGCGCCAGCAGCTCCGGGTCCCCAAGCTACGAGCAGTACTTC. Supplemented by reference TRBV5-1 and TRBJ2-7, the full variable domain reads KAGVTQTPRYLIKTRGQQVTLSCSPISGHRSVSWYQQTPGQGLQFLFEYFSETQRNKGNFPGRFSGRQFSNSRSEMNVSTLELGDSALYLCASSSGSPSYEQYFGPGTRLTVT.

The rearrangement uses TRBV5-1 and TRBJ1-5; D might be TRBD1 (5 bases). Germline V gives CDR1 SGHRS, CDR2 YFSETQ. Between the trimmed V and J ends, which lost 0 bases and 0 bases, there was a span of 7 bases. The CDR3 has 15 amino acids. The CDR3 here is CASSLGGTSNQPQHF. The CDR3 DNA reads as TGCGCCAGCAGCTTGGGGGGGACTAGCAATCAGCCCCAGCATTTT.

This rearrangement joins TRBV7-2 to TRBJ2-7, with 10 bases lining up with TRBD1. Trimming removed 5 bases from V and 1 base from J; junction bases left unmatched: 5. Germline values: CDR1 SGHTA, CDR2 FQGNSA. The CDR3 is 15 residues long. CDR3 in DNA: TGTGCCAGCAGCGTGGGACAGGGGACATCCTACGAGCAGTACTTC. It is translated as CASSVGQGTSYEQYF.

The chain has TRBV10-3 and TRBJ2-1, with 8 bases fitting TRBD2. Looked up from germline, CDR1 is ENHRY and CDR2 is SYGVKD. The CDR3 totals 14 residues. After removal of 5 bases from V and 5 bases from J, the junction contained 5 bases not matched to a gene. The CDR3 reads CAISTGLVDNEQFF. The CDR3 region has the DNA TGTGCCATCAGTACGGGACTAGTTGACAATGAGCAGTTCTTC.

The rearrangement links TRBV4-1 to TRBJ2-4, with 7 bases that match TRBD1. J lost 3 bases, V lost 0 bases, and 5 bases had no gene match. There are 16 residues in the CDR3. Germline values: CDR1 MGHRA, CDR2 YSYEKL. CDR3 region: CASSQEGQTIKNIQYF. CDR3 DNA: TGCGCCAGCAGCCAAGAGGGACAGACCATCAAAAACATTCAGTACTTC.

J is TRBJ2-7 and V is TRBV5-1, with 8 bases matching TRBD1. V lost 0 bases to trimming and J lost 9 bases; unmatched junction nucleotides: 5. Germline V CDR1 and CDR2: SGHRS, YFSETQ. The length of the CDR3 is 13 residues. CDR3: CASSLGTGPGQYF. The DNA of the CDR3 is TGCGCCAGCAGCTTGGGGACAGGGCCCGGGCAGTACTTC.

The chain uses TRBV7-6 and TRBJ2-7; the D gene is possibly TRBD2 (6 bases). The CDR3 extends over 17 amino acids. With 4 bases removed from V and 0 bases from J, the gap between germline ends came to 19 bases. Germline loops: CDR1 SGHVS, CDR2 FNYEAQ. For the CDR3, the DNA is TGTGCCAGCAGCTCGGGGGAGTTCCCGATTTTCTCCTACGAGCAGTACTTC. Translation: CASSSGEFPIFSYEQYF.

The CDR3 sequence: CASSAPGLAGGQVDTQYF. The DNA of the CDR3 is TGTGCCAGTAGTGCCCCGGGACTAGCGGGGGGGCAGGTAGATACGCAGTATTTT. The V and J genes are TRBV19 and TRBJ2-3, with 16 nucleotides matching TRBD2. Trimming cost V 5 bases and J 5 bases; bases outside gene matches: 10. Looked up from germline, CDR1 is LNHDA and CDR2 is SQIVND (reference sequence). The CDR3 length is 18 residues. Filled out from reference TRBV19 and TRBJ2-3, the complete variable domain reads DGGITQSPKYLFRKEGQNVTLSCEQNLNHDAMYWYRQDPGQGLRLIYYSQIVNDFQKGDIAEGYSVSREKKESFPLTVTSAQKNPTAFYLCASSAPGLAGGQVDTQYFGPGTRLTVL.

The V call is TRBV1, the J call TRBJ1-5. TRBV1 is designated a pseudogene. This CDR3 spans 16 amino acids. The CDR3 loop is CTSSQERGGAAQPQHF. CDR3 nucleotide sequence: TGCACCAGCAGCCAAGAACGGGGGGGGGCCGCTCAGCCCCAGCATTTT.

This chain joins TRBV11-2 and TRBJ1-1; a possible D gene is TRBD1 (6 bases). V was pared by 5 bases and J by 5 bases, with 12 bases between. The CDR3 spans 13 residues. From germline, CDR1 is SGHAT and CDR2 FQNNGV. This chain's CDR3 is CASSERTVTEAFF. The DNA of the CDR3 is TGTGCCAGCAGCGAACGGACAGTAACTGAAGCTTTCTTT.

CDR3 in amino acids: CASSLYGTPGDTEAFF. The CDR3 DNA reads as TGTGCCAGCAGTCTGTACGGGACCCCCGGTGACACTGAAGCTTTCTTT. V gene TRBV28 combines with J gene TRBJ1-1; TRBD1 might be the D (5 bases). Germline V CDR1 and CDR2: MDHEN, SYDVKM. The V gene lost 5 bases and the J gene lost 3 bases, with 19 bases spanning the gap. This CDR3 comprises 16 residues. Drawing the rest from reference TRBV28 and TRBJ1-1, the complete variable domain is DVKVTQSSRYLVKRTGEKVFLECVQDMDHENMFWYRQDPGLGLRLIYFSYDVKMKEKGDIPEGYSVSREKKERFSLILESASTNQTSMYLCASSLYGTPGDTEAFFGQGTRLTVV.

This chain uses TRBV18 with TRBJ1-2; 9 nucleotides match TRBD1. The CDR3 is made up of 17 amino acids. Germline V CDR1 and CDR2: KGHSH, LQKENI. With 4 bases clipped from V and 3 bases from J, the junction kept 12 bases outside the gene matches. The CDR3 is CASSLEFDRGNDYGYTF. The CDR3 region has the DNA TGTGCCAGCTCACTAGAATTTGACAGGGGGAACGACTATGGCTACACCTTC.

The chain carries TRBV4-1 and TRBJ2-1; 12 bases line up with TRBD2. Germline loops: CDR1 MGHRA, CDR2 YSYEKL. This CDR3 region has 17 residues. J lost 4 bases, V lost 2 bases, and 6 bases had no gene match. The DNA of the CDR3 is TGCGCCAGCAGCCAACCCCTAGCGGGGGGGAGATACAATGAGCAGTTCTTC. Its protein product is CASSQPLAGGRYNEQFF.

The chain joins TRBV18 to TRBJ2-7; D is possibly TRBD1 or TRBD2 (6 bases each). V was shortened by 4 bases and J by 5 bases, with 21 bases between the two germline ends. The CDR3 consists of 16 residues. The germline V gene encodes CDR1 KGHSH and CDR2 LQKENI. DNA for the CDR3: TGTGCCAGCTCACGAGGAGGGGGGTCCTCTTTAGACGAGCAGTACTTC. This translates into CASSRGGGSSLDEQYF. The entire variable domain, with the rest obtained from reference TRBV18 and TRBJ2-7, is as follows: NAGVMQNPRHLVRRRGQEARLRCSPMKGHSHVYWYRQLPEEGLKFMVYLQKENIIDESGMPKERFSAEFPKEGPSILRIQQVVRGDSAAYFCASSRGGGSSLDEQYFGPGTRLTVT.

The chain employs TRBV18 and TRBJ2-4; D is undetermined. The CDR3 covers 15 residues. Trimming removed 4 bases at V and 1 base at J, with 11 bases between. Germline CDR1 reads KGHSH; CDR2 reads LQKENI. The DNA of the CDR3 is TGTGCCAGCTCACTTGAAGGTCCCGCCAAAAACATTCAGTACTTC. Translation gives CASSLEGPAKNIQYF.

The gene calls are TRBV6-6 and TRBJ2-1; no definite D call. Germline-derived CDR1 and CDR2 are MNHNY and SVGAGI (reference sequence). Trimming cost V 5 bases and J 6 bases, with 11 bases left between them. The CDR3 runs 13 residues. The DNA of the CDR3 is TGTGCCAGCAGTATCCCGCCGGCCAATGAGCAGTTCTTC. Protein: CASSIPPANEQFF.

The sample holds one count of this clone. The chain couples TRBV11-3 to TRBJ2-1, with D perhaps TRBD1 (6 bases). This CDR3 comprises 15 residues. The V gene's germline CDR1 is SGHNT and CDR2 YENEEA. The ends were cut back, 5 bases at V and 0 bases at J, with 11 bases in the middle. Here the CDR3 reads CASSLTGRSYNEQFF. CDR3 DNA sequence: TGTGCCAGCAGCCTGACAGGCCGCTCCTACAATGAGCAGTTCTTC. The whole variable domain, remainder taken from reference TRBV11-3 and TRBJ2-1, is EAGVVQSPRYKIIEKKQPVAFWCNPISGHNTLYWYLQNLGQGPELLIRYENEEAVDDSQLPKDRFSAERLKGVDSTLKIQPAELGDSAVYLCASSLTGRSYNEQFFGPGTRLTVL.

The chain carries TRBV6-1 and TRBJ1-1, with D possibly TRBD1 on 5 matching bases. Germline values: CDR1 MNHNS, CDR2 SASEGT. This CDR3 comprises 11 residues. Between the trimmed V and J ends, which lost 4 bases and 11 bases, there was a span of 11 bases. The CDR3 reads CASSGRGAAFF. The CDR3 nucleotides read TGTGCCAGCAGTGGGCGAGGGGCCGCTTTCTTT.

The CDR3 sequence is CASSLAAQGGTGELFF. DNA of the CDR3: TGTGCCAGCAGCTTGGCGGCTCAGGGCGGCACCGGGGAGCTGTTTTTT. The chain has TRBV5-6 and TRBJ2-2, with D perhaps matching TRBD1 (5 bases). Germline CDR1 is SGHDT and CDR2 is YYEEEE. The CDR3 is 16 residues long. The germline V and J ends were trimmed by 0 bases and 4 bases, with 13 bases remaining between them.

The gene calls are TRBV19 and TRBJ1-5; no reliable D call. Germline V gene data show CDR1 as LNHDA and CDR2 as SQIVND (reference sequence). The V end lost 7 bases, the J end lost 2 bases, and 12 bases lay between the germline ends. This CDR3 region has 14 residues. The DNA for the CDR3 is TGTGCCAGTATTCGAAGTCCCGGCAATCAGCCCCAGCATTTT. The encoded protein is CASIRSPGNQPQHF.

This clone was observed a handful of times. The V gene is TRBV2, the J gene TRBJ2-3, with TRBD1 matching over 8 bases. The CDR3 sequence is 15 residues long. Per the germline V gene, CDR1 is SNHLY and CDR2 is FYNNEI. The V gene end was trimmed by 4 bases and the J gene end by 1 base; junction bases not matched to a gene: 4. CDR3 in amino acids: CASSGPGQGTDTQYF. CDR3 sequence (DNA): TGTGCCAGCAGTGGCCCGGGACAGGGCACAGATACGCAGTATTTT.

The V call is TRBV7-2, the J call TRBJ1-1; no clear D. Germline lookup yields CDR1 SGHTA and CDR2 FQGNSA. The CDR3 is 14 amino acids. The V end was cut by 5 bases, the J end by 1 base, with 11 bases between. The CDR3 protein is CASSLRGANTEAFF. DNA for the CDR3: TGTGCCAGCAGCCTCCGAGGAGCGAACACTGAAGCTTTCTTT. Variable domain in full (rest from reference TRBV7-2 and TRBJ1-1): GAGVSQSPSNKVTEKGKDVELRCDPISGHTALYWYRQSLGQGLEFLIYFQGNSAPDKSGLPSDRFSAERTGGSVSTLTIQRTQQEDSAVYLCASSLRGANTEAFFGQGTRLTVV.

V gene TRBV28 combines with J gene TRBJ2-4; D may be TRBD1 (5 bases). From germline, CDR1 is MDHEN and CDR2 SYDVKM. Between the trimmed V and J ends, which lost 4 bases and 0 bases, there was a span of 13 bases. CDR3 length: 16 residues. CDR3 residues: CASSSGHTLAKNIQYF. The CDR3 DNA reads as TGTGCCAGCAGTTCCGGACATACCTTAGCCAAAAACATTCAGTACTTC. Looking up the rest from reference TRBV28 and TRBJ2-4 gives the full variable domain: DVKVTQSSRYLVKRTGEKVFLECVQDMDHENMFWYRQDPGLGLRLIYFSYDVKMKEKGDIPEGYSVSREKKERFSLILESASTNQTSMYLCASSSGHTLAKNIQYFGAGTRLSVL.

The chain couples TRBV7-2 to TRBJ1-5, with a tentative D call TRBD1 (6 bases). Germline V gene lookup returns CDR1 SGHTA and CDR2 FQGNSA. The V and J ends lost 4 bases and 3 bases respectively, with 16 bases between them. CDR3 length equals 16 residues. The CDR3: CASSWRGGSSNQPQHF. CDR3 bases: TGTGCCAGCAGCTGGCGGGGGGGCTCTTCCAATCAGCCCCAGCATTTT.

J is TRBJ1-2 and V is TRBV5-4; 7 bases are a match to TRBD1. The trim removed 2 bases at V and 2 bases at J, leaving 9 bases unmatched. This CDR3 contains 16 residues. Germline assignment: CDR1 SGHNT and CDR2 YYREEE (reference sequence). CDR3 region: CASSLVGAGQNYGYTF. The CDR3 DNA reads TGTGCCAGCAGCTTAGTAGGCGCGGGACAGAACTATGGCTACACCTTC.

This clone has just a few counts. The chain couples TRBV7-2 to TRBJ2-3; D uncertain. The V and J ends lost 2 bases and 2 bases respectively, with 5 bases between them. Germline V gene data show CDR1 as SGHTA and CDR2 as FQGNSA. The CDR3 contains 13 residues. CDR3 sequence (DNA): TGTGCCAGCAGCTTATCCCCCACAGATACGCAGTATTTT. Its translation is CASSLSPTDTQYF.

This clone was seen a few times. The CDR3 DNA sequence: TGCGCCAGCAGCCAAGGGGACAGGTGGCTTGGCTACACCTTC. This encodes CASSQGDRWLGYTF. The chain couples TRBV4-1 to TRBJ1-2; 8 bases match TRBD1. The CDR3 spans 14 residues. The V gene's germline CDR1 is MGHRA and CDR2 YSYEKL. The ends lost 1 base at V and 7 bases at J; junction bases unmatched: 5.

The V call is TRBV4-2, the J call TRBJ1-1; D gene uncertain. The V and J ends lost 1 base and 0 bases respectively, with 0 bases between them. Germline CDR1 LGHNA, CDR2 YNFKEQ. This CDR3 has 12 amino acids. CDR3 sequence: CASSQVNTEAFF. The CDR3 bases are TGTGCCAGCAGCCAAGTGAACACTGAAGCTTTCTTT.